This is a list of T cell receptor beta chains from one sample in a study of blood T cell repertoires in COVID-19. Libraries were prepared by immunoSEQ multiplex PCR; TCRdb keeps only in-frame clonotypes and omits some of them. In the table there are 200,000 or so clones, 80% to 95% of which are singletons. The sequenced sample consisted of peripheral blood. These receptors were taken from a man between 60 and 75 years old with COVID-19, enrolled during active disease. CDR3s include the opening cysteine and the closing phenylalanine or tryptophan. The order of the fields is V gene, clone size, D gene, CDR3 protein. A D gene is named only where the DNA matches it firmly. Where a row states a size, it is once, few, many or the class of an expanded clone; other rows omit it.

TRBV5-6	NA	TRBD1	CASSWDRIKNTGELFF
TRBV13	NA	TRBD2	CASSSLAGGPKGFEQYF
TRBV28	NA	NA	CASSLPPTGELFF
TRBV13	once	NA	CASSRSGGRGYGYTF
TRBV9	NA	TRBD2	CASSRLAGGPLDTQYF
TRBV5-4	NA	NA	CASSSGSSYNEQFF
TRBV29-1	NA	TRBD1	CSGTTGANTEAFF
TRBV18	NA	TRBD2	CASSPSSGADTGELFF
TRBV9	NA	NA	CASSVANRARPGNTIYF
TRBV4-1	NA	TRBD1	CASSQTRPGQSSGNTIYF
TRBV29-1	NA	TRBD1	CSAAGTGLSPARPNYGYTF
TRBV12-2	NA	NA	CASRLLTSGSLYEQYF
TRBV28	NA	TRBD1	CASRGGQGGNQPQHF
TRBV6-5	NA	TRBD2	CASRGTRGSTEQYF
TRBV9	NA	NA	CASSVGGSNSPLHF
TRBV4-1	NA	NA	CASSQAQGNQPQHF
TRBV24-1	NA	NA	CATSGGGRETQYF
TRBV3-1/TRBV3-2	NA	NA	CASSREGGGGYEQYF
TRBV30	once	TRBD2	CAWKRTSGTLTGELFF
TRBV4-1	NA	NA	CASSQQGSGNTIYF
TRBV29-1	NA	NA	CSVEGGIRGNANRSSYNEQFF
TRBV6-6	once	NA	CASSSTTLYEQYF
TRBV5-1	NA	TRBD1	CASSPGTGPNLSYGYTF
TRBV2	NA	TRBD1	CASRPGTGMNTEAFF
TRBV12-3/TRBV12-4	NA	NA	CASRLAETGELFF
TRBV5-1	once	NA	CASSLGGIGTDTQYF
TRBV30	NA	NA	CAWKMAGTSTDTQYF
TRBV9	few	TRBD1	CASSETGTGARADTQYF
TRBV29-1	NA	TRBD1	CSVRMTGGVGYEQYF
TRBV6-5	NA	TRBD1	CASSYDGTVYEQYF